The 21 T cell receptor beta chains listed next were all sequenced from one sample in a study of beta chain features in type 1 diabetes. What was sequenced were expressed TCRB transcripts, since all of the isolated RNA had been reverse transcribed. Method: immunoSEQ multiplex PCR; TCRdb's copy keeps in-frame clones and lacks some. Of 120,000 to 150,000 clones in the sample, less than 15% were seen once. Study findings and constraints: Shorter TCRB CDR3s, moderately but significantly so, marked every one of the four CD4+ subsets in Type 1 diabetes patients.

What these receptors recognize is not known. The material sequenced was central memory CD4+ T cells from blood. These receptors came from a man aged 18 to 30 with type 1 diabetes.

This clone was detected only once. One end of the junction is discordant with germline, which a read error may explain. This sequence joins TRBV10-3 and TRBJ2-5, with 11 bases lining up with TRBD1. There are 14 residues in the CDR3. CDR1 and CDR2 from the germline V gene are ENHRY and SYGVKD. The CDR3 DNA is TGTGCCAGCAGTGGACAGGGGGCGCTGGAGACCCAGTACTTC. Translated: CASSGQGALETQYF.

Turning to this clone: The sample carries other DNA sequences with the same CDR3. The rearrangement links TRBV6-5 to TRBJ2-5; weak D call: TRBD1 (6 bases). Between the trimmed V and J ends, which lost 2 bases and 4 bases, there was a span of 8 bases. Germline V lookup: CDR1 MNHEY, CDR2 SVGAGI. The length of the CDR3 is 13 residues. This chain's CDR3 is CASSYQGRETQYF. The DNA of the CDR3 is TGTGCCAGCAGTTACCAGGGGCGAGAGACCCAGTACTTC.

The rearrangement uses TRBV13 and TRBJ1-3; weak D call: TRBD1 (5 bases). Trimming shortened V by 11 bases and J by 0 bases, and 14 bases separated the two germline ends. The germline V gene encodes CDR1 PRHDT and CDR2 FYEKMQ (reference sequence). The length of the CDR3 is 14 residues. Here the CDR3 DNA reads TGTGCCGGATCCCGGGGCGACTCTGGAAACACCATATATTTT. It encodes CAGSRGDSGNTIYF.

Only a few counts were recorded for this clone. The rearrangement joins TRBV10-3 to TRBJ1-5; D uncertain. V was cut by 4 bases and J by 1 base, with 11 bases left in between. In germline, CDR1 is ENHRY, CDR2 SYGVKD. There are 15 residues in the CDR3. CDR3 in amino acids: CAISADRPSNQPQHF. The CDR3 DNA reads TGTGCCATCAGTGCGGATCGGCCCAGCAATCAGCCCCAGCATTTT.

This clone was seen only a few times. This chain links TRBV29-1 with TRBJ1-2; D is unclear. The germline CDR1 and CDR2 sequences are SQVTM and ANQGSEA. V lost 4 bases and J lost 3, with 12 bases in between. The CDR3 extends over 13 amino acids. DNA of the CDR3: TGCAGCGTTGGGGCGAGGTTGGACTATGGCTACACCTTC. As protein: CSVGARLDYGYTF.

CDR3 DNA: TGTGCCAGCAGCTCCTCAGGACAGGGAAGGGAGACCCAGTACTTC. Its protein product is CASSSSGQGRETQYF. The rearrangement joins TRBV11-3 to TRBJ2-5; 8 bases map to TRBD1. Unmatched junction bases numbered 9, after V lost 4 bases and J lost 5 bases. The germline CDR1 and CDR2 sequences are SGHNT and YENEEA. This CDR3 has 15 amino acids.

This clone was counted at least ten times. The V and J genes are TRBV2 and TRBJ2-1; 7 bases line up with TRBD2. Trimming cost V 0 bases and J 3 bases; bases outside gene matches: 11. The germline CDR1 and CDR2 sequences are SNHLY and FYNNEI. The CDR3 totals 18 residues. In DNA, the CDR3 is TGTGCCAGCAGTGAAGCTATTGGATTAGCGGGCTTCTACAATGAGCAGTTCTTC. Protein sequence: CASSEAIGLAGFYNEQFF.

A few counts support this clone. The gene calls are TRBV9 and TRBJ2-3, with D possibly TRBD2 on 6 matching bases. V was clipped by 4 bases and J by 0 bases, with 12 bases between them. Germline V gives CDR1 SGDLS, CDR2 YYNGEE. This CDR3 contains 15 residues. In nucleotides, the CDR3 is TGTGCCAGCAGCCGAAGGCGGGAAAGCACAGATACGCAGTATTTT. Protein sequence: CASSRRRESTDTQYF.

This clone occurred many times. DNA for the CDR3: TGTGCCACCGCCCTCGGGACGCCAACCGGGGAGCTGTTTTTT. Translation: CATALGTPTGELFF. This chain links TRBV6-1 with TRBJ2-2; D possibly uses TRBD1 or TRBD2 (5 bases each). V lost 10 bases to trimming and J lost 5 bases, with 17 bases between them. The CDR3 loop spans 14 amino acids. Germline CDR1 MNHNS, CDR2 SASEGT.

A few counts support this clone. The chain uses TRBV10-3 and TRBJ2-5, with D perhaps TRBD1 or TRBD2 (5 bases each). Germline assignment: CDR1 ENHRY and CDR2 SYGVKD. The CDR3 totals 15 residues. The V end was cut by 7 bases, the J end by 3 bases, with 18 bases between. The CDR3 bases are TGTGCCATCACCCGTACCGGGACGGCAAAAGAGACCCAGTACTTC. Its protein is CAITRTGTAKETQYF.

Only a few counts were recorded for this clone. The chain joins TRBV5-6 to TRBJ1-2, with D hard to call. The V and J ends lost 1 base and 1 base respectively, with 5 bases between them. Germline loops: CDR1 SGHDT, CDR2 YYEEEE. This CDR3 comprises 13 residues. The CDR3, as DNA: TGTGCCAGCAGCTTGAACAGTAACTATGGCTACACCTTC. This sequence encodes CASSLNSNYGYTF.

This clone has ten or more counts. The chain carries TRBV9 and TRBJ1-4; 9 nucleotides line up with TRBD1. This CDR3 region has 18 residues. The germline V gene has CDR1 SGDLS and CDR2 YYNGEE. The V segment lost 2 bases and the J segment 3 bases; nucleotides outside the gene matches: 11. CDR3 sequence reads: CASSVSSGQGISNEKLFF. The CDR3 DNA reads TGTGCCAGCAGCGTCTCGTCGGGACAGGGTATTTCTAATGAAAAACTGTTTTTT.

This chain joins TRBV18 and TRBJ2-3; maybe TRBD1 (6 bases). Trimming removed 0 bases at V and 6 bases at J, with 16 bases between. CDR1 is KGHSH and CDR2 is LQKENI in the germline V gene. The length of the CDR3 is 16 residues. The CDR3 coding sequence is TGTGCCAGCTCACCACCGGTAACAGGGCTTGCTGATACGCAGTATTTT. It translates to CASSPPVTGLADTQYF.

There are a few counts of this clone. This chain uses TRBV29-1 with TRBJ2-5; tentatively, D is TRBD1 (5 bases). The DNA end lines up better with TRBJ2-7; the J call may be wrong. CDR3 length: 12 residues. Germline loops: CDR1 SQVTM, CDR2 ANQGSEA. The CDR3 DNA reads as TGCAGCGGTGCCTGGGGCGGCTACGAGCAGTACTTC. Translated: CSGAWGGYEQYF.

The chain recombines TRBV10-3 with TRBJ2-7; D unclear. Per the germline V gene, CDR1 is ENHRY and CDR2 is SYGVKD. The germline V and J ends were trimmed by 0 bases and 10 bases, with 16 bases remaining between them. The CDR3 totals 14 residues. The CDR3 region has the DNA TGTGCCATCAGTGAGTCGACGGGTTTCGGCGAACAGTACTTC. This gives the protein CAISESTGFGEQYF.

This clone was counted only a few times. The DNA for the CDR3 is TGCGCCAGCAGCGAACAGCGGGGGGGCAGAGGGGCCCAAGATACGCAGTATTTT. Residues: CASSEQRGGRGAQDTQYF. This sequence joins TRBV5-1 and TRBJ2-3; TRBD2 aligns across 10 bases. Germline V gene sequence: CDR1 SGHRS, CDR2 YFSETQ. J gave up 5 bases and V 4 bases, and 16 bases lay outside the gene matches. The CDR3 loop spans 18 amino acids.

This chain connects TRBV29-1 to TRBJ2-3; the match to TRBD2 covers 8 bases. Unmatched junction bases numbered 4, after V lost 4 bases and J lost 1 base. The CDR3 contains 14 residues. Germline assignment: CDR1 SQVTM and CDR2 ANQGSEA. The CDR3 DNA reads TGCAGCGTTGTAGCGGGGAGGGGCACAGATACGCAGTATTTT. This translates into CSVVAGRGTDTQYF.

This clone showed up just once. DNA of the CDR3: TGTGCCAGCGGGGGTTTGACCTACGAGCAGTACTTC. This sequence encodes CASGGLTYEQYF. This chain connects TRBV6-1 to TRBJ2-7; either TRBD1 or TRBD2 may fit D (5 bases each). Germline loops: CDR1 MNHNS, CDR2 SASEGT. Between the trimmed V and J ends, which lost 8 bases and 2 bases, there was a span of 10 bases. The CDR3 spans 12 residues.

A few counts support this clone. V gene TRBV11-2 combines with J gene TRBJ2-4; 7 positions match TRBD1. The CDR3 has 16 residues. Per the germline V gene, CDR1 is SGHAT and CDR2 is FQNNGV. V lost 5 bases, J lost 0 bases, and 7 bases stayed unmatched. CDR3 sequence reads: CASSTRTGLAKNIQYF. The CDR3, as DNA: TGTGCCAGCAGCACAAGGACAGGTCTAGCCAAAAACATTCAGTACTTC.

The table lists this clone with a few counts. The CDR3 is CASSLDIQNEKLFF. As DNA, the CDR3 is TGCGCCAGCAGCTTGGACATCCAAAATGAAAAACTGTTTTTT. This chain connects TRBV5-1 to TRBJ1-4; no reliable D call. Trimming left V 0 bases short and J 5 bases short, with 8 bases between. Germline CDR1 SGHRS, CDR2 YFSETQ. This CDR3 region has 14 residues. The whole variable domain, filled in from reference TRBV5-1 and TRBJ1-4, reads KAGVTQTPRYLIKTRGQQVTLSCSPISGHRSVSWYQQTPGQGLQFLFEYFSETQRNKGNFPGRFSGRQFSNSRSEMNVSTLELGDSALYLCASSLDIQNEKLFFGSGTQLSVL.

The chain links TRBV2 to TRBJ1-1, with 8 bases identical to TRBD1. The CDR3 consists of 16 residues. V shed 6 bases, J shed 4 bases, and the junction held 13 bases outside the gene matches. Looked up from germline, CDR1 is SNHLY and CDR2 is FYNNEI. The CDR3 sequence is CASRSVARGQGTEAFF. In DNA form, the CDR3 reads TGTGCCAGCAGGAGTGTTGCCAGGGGGCAGGGCACTGAAGCTTTCTTT.